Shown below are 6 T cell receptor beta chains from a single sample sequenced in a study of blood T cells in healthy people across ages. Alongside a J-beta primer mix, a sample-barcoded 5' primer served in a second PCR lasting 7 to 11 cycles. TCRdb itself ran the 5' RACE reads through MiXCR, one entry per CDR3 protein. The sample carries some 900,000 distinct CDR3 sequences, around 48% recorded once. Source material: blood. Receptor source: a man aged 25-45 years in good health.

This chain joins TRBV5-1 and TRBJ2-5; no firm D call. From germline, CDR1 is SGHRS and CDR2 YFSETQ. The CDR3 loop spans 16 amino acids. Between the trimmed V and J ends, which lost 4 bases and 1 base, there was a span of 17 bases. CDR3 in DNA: TGCGCCAGCAGCCTCCTGGCAGGCGCCGTCCAAGAGACCCAGTACTTC. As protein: CASSLLAGAVQETQYF.

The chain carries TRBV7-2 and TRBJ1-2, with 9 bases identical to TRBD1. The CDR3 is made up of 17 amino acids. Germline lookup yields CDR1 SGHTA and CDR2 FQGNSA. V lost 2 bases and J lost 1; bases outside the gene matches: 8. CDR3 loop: CASSLSWMDRGNYGYTF. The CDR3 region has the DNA TGTGCCAGCAGCTTAAGCTGGATGGACAGGGGTAACTATGGCTACACCTTC.

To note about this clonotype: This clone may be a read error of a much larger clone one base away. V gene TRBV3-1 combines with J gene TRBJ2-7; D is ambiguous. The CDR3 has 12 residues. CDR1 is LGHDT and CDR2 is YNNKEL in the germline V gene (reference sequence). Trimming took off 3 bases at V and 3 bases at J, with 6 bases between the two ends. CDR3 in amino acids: CASSHGDYEQYF. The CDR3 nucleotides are TGTGCCAGCAGCCATGGGGACTACGAGCAGTACTTC.

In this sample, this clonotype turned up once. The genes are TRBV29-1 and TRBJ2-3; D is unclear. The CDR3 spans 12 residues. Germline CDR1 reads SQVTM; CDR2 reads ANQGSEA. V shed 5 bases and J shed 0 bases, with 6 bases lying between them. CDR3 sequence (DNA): TGCAGCGTTACCTCTAGCACAGATACGCAGTATTTT. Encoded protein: CSVTSSTDTQYF.

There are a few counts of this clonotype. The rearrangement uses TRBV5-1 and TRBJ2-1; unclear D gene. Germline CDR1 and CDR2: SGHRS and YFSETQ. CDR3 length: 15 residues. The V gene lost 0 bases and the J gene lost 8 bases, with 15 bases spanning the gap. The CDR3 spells CASSLDPDATYEQFF. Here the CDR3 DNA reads TGCGCCAGCAGCTTGGACCCTGATGCTACTTATGAGCAGTTCTTC. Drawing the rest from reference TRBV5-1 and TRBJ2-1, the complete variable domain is KAGVTQTPRYLIKTRGQQVTLSCSPISGHRSVSWYQQTPGQGLQFLFEYFSETQRNKGNFPGRFSGRQFSNSRSEMNVSTLELGDSALYLCASSLDPDATYEQFFGPGTRLTVL.

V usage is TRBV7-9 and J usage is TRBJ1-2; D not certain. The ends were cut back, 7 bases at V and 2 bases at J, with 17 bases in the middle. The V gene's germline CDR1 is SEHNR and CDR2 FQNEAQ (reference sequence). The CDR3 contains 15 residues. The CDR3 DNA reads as TGTGCCAGCACCCCGACTGGGGTTGGCAACTATGGCTACACCTTC. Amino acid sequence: CASTPTGVGNYGYTF.